The 30 T cell receptor beta chains listed next were all sequenced from one sample in a study of shared clonotypes between healthy human individuals. The naive CD8 fraction comprised CD45RO-negative cells positively selected for CCR7 and excluded terminally differentiated effector memory CD45RA+ cells. Assay: immunoSEQ multiplex PCR; the TCRdb copy retains only in-frame clones and omits some. The table records 560,000 or so clones, 90% to 97% of them present only once. Input material: naive CD8+ T cells sorted from blood. The receptors derive from a young woman in good health.

The V call is TRBV6-1, the J call TRBJ2-7; 11 bases fit TRBD2. CDR3 length: 14 amino acids. Germline lookup yields CDR1 MNHNS and CDR2 SASEGT. The J segment lost 4 bases and the V segment lost 6 bases, leaving 5 bases of the junction unmatched. CDR3 sequence: CASSKLAGVYEQYF. The CDR3 DNA follows: TGTGCCAGCAGCAAACTAGCGGGAGTTTACGAGCAGTACTTC.

The chain carries TRBV29-1 and TRBJ1-1; tentative D call: TRBD1 (6 bases). Trimming cost V 8 bases and J 2 bases, with 12 bases left between them. The CDR3 extends over 12 amino acids. CDR1 is SQVTM and CDR2 is ANQGSEA in the germline V gene. CDR3: CSTPGENTEAFF. The CDR3 nucleotides are TGCAGCACCCCAGGGGAAAACACTGAAGCTTTCTTT.

J is TRBJ2-1 and V is TRBV6-1, with D perhaps assigned TRBD1 or TRBD2 (5 bases each). CDR3 size: 16 residues. V lost 1 base, J lost 7 bases, and 17 bases lay in between. Germline CDR1 reads MNHNS; CDR2 reads SASEGT. In DNA form, the CDR3 reads TGTGCCAGCAGTGAAGGGGTGTCGAGGGGTGGGAATGAGCAGTTCTTC. Translation gives CASSEGVSRGGNEQFF.

V and J are TRBV6-1 and TRBJ1-4, with a possible D match to TRBD1 (5 bases). The CDR3 covers 15 residues. Between the trimmed V and J ends, which lost 4 bases and 8 bases, there was a span of 17 bases. Per the germline V gene, CDR1 is MNHNS and CDR2 is SASEGT. Here the CDR3 DNA reads TGTGCCAGCAGTGGTACAGGCGGTAGGAAGGAAAAACTGTTTTTT. Protein: CASSGTGGRKEKLFF.

This rearrangement joins TRBV27 to TRBJ1-1; D remains ambiguous. Germline lookup yields CDR1 MNHEY and CDR2 SMNVEV (reference sequence). The CDR3 length is 14 residues. V was clipped by 8 bases and J by 5 bases, with 18 bases between them. The CDR3 region has the DNA TGTGCCAGCTCTTACCGGTCCCGGCAAACTGAAGCTTTCTTT. This gives the protein CASSYRSRQTEAFF.

The rearrangement uses TRBV11-2 and TRBJ2-2, with 13 bases aligning to TRBD2. There are 17 residues in the CDR3. CDR1 SGHAT and CDR2 FQNNGV come from the germline V gene. V was clipped by 6 bases and J by 5 bases; unmatched bases: 9. Written as DNA, the CDR3 is TGTGCCAGCAGAAATACCGGGACTAGCGGGGTAACCGGGGAGCTGTTTTTT. Translated, it gives CASRNTGTSGVTGELFF.

This chain links TRBV5-6 with TRBJ1-2; tentative D call: TRBD1 (5 bases). Trimming took 1 base from V and 8 from J, leaving 12 bases between them. The length of the CDR3 is 13 residues. Looked up from germline, CDR1 is SGHDT and CDR2 is YYEEEE. CDR3 nucleotide sequence: TGTGCCAGCAGCTTGCTTGCAGGGTCAGGCTACACCTTC. Its translation is CASSLLAGSGYTF.

The sample holds one count of this clone. The chain uses TRBV5-4 and TRBJ2-7; no clear D. The CDR3 sequence is 13 residues long. Trimming left V 0 bases short and J 7 bases short, with 11 bases between. Per the germline V gene, CDR1 is SGHNT and CDR2 is YYREEE (reference sequence). In nucleotides, the CDR3 is TGTGCCAGCAGCTTGGGGGGTAATCAGGAGCAGTACTTC. Amino acids: CASSLGGNQEQYF.

The chain has TRBV27 and TRBJ2-7, with no clear D. The CDR3 is 14 residues long. Between the trimmed V and J ends, which lost 3 bases and 1 base, there was a span of 10 bases. CDR1 is MNHEY and CDR2 is SMNVEV in the germline V gene (reference sequence). CDR3 loop: CASSFRHGSYEQYF. The CDR3 region has the DNA TGTGCCAGCAGTTTTCGACACGGATCCTACGAGCAGTACTTC.

V gene TRBV11-2 combines with J gene TRBJ2-1; perhaps D is TRBD1 or TRBD2 (6 bases each). Trimming stripped 3 bases from V and 6 bases from J, with 18 bases between. The V gene's germline CDR1 is SGHAT and CDR2 FQNNGV. The CDR3 is 16 amino acids. In DNA, the CDR3 is TGTGCCAGCAGCTTTGACGGGGGCGGATTTGGCAATGAGCAGTTCTTC. Protein sequence: CASSFDGGGFGNEQFF.

On this clone: Different DNA sequences within this sample yield the same CDR3. The rearrangement uses TRBV14 and TRBJ2-5, with D uncertain. The germline CDR1 and CDR2 sequences are SGHDN and FVKESK. V gave up 3 bases and J gave up 0 bases, with 2 bases separating them. CDR3 length: 12 residues. CDR3 nucleotide sequence: TGTGCCAGCAGCCAGTACCAAGAGACCCAGTACTTC. Amino acid sequence: CASSQYQETQYF. The variable domain in full, with the rest retrieved from reference TRBV14 and TRBJ2-5, is EAGVTQFPSHSVIEKGQTVTLRCDPISGHDNLYWYRRVMGKEIKFLLHFVKESKQDESGMPNNRFLAERTGGTYSTLKVQPAELEDSGVYFCASSQYQETQYFGPGTRLLVL.

The V call is TRBV19, the J call TRBJ2-1; 9 bases map to TRBD1. The germline gives CDR1 LNHDA, CDR2 SQIVND (reference sequence). CDR3 length: 13 amino acids. V lost 11 bases, J lost 0 bases, and 2 bases stayed unmatched. In nucleotides, the CDR3 is TGTGCCTCGGGACAGGGCTCCTACAATGAGCAGTTCTTC. Its translation is CASGQGSYNEQFF.

The J gene is TRBJ1-4, the V gene TRBV28; the D is unclear. The V end was cut by 10 bases, the J end by 8 bases, with 14 bases between. Germline-derived CDR1 and CDR2 are MDHEN and SYDVKM. The CDR3 totals 12 residues. This chain's CDR3 is CATHRTGEKLFF. As DNA, the CDR3 is TGTGCCACCCACCGGACCGGGGAAAAACTGTTTTTT.

On this clone: This sample includes further DNA sequences coding for the same CDR3. J is TRBJ2-5 and V is TRBV27; TRBD2 matches 12 bases. The germline CDR1 and CDR2 sequences are MNHEY and SMNVEV (reference sequence). V was pared by 5 bases and J by 5 bases, with 3 bases of the junction left unmatched. The CDR3 is 14 residues long. Written as DNA, the CDR3 is TGTGCCAGCAGTCCGGGGACTAGCGGGGAGACCCAGTACTTC. Protein sequence: CASSPGTSGETQYF.

V gene TRBV25-1 combines with J gene TRBJ1-4, with 7 bases matching TRBD1. CDR1 and CDR2 from the germline V gene are MGHDK and SYGVNS. The CDR3 is made up of 15 amino acids. The junction had 6 bases not matched to a gene; V was cut back by 0 bases and J by 8 bases. The CDR3 spells CASSEYRGISEKLFF. The CDR3, as DNA: TGTGCCAGCAGTGAATACAGGGGGATCTCGGAAAAACTGTTTTTT.

This chain joins TRBV2 and TRBJ2-3; 8 nucleotides agree with TRBD1. This CDR3 is built from 15 residues. The germline V gene has CDR1 SNHLY and CDR2 FYNNEI. V dropped 3 bases and J dropped 3; count of bases not matched to a gene: 5. The CDR3 region has the DNA TGTGCCAGCAGTGATAGCAGGGGGCCGACAGATACGCAGTATTTT. It codes for CASSDSRGPTDTQYF.

The V gene is TRBV2, the J gene TRBJ2-1, with TRBD1 matching over 8 bases. Trimming cost V 7 bases and J 14 bases; bases outside gene matches: 7. Per the germline V gene, CDR1 is SNHLY and CDR2 is FYNNEI. The CDR3 has 11 amino acids. The CDR3 sequence is CASTLTGEEFF. Written as DNA, the CDR3 is TGTGCCAGCACCTTGACAGGGGAGGAGTTCTTC.

V usage is TRBV5-4 and J usage is TRBJ2-3; perhaps TRBD2 as D (6 bases). CDR3 size: 14 residues. Germline V lookup: CDR1 SGHNT, CDR2 YYREEE (reference sequence). The V end was cut by 7 bases, the J end by 1 base, with 13 bases between. The CDR3 DNA reads TGTGCCAGCTCCAAGGGGACTCGCACAGATACGCAGTATTTT. Encoded protein: CASSKGTRTDTQYF.

The V and J genes are TRBV5-1 and TRBJ2-3, with D possibly TRBD2 on 5 matching bases. This CDR3 is 13 amino acids long. The V end lost 4 bases, the J end lost 4 bases, and 10 bases lay between the germline ends. Germline values: CDR1 SGHRS, CDR2 YFSETQ. The CDR3 loop reads CASSLDSSDTQYF. The CDR3 DNA sequence: TGCGCCAGCAGCCTGGACTCGTCAGATACGCAGTATTTT.

This clone occurred once. The V call is TRBV16, the J call TRBJ2-1; TRBD2 matches at 8 bases. The V segment lost 1 base and the J segment 1 base; nucleotides outside the gene matches: 3. This CDR3 is 16 amino acids long. Germline V gives CDR1 KGHSY, CDR2 FQNENV. The CDR3 here is CASSQLLAESYNEQFF. The CDR3 DNA reads TGTGCCAGCAGCCAATTACTAGCGGAGTCCTACAATGAGCAGTTCTTC.

The V and J genes are TRBV11-2 and TRBJ2-1; 8 bases are shared with TRBD2. The CDR3 is made up of 15 amino acids. V was clipped by 1 base and J by 6 bases; unmatched bases: 5. Germline V CDR1 and CDR2: SGHAT, FQNNGV. The CDR3 protein is CASSLAGGRPNEQFF. The CDR3 DNA reads as TGTGCCAGCAGCTTAGCAGGCGGGAGGCCCAATGAGCAGTTCTTC. The full variable domain, with the rest looked up from reference TRBV11-2 and TRBJ2-1, is EAGVAQSPRYKIIEKRQSVAFWCNPISGHATLYWYQQILGQGPKLLIQFQNNGVVDDSQLPKDRFSAERLKGVDSTLKIQPAKLEDSAVYLCASSLAGGRPNEQFFGPGTRLTVL.

V and J are TRBV9 and TRBJ2-2; 8 bases map to TRBD1. This CDR3 comprises 15 residues. The germline gives CDR1 SGDLS, CDR2 YYNGEE. The J segment lost 5 bases and the V segment lost 0 bases, leaving 3 bases of the junction unmatched. CDR3 in amino acids: CASSVGTGMTGELFF. The DNA for the CDR3 is TGTGCCAGCAGCGTAGGGACAGGGATGACCGGGGAGCTGTTTTTT.

J is TRBJ1-5 and V is TRBV4-1; tentative D call: TRBD1 (5 bases). Deletions cut 0 bases from V and 7 bases from J, with 13 bases between. Germline loops: CDR1 MGHRA, CDR2 YSYEKL. This CDR3 spans 15 amino acids. The CDR3, as DNA: TGCGCCAGCAGCCAAGATATGTGGGGCGGGCAGCCCCAGCATTTT. It encodes CASSQDMWGGQPQHF.

The chain recombines TRBV10-2 with TRBJ2-7; 11 nucleotides align to TRBD2. Germline V gene sequence: CDR1 WSHSY, CDR2 SAAADI. The V gene end was trimmed by 2 bases and the J gene end by 5 bases; junction bases not matched to a gene: 2. The CDR3 loop spans 14 amino acids. The CDR3 region has the DNA TGCGCCAGCAGTGAGACGGGACTAGCGGACGAGCAGTACTTC. Its translation is CASSETGLADEQYF.

The chain joins TRBV2 to TRBJ1-6, with no clear D. Trimming cost V 3 bases and J 5 bases, with 11 bases left between them. The CDR3 has 15 amino acids. Germline V gene sequence: CDR1 SNHLY, CDR2 FYNNEI. This CDR3 is CASSEWKQHNSPLHF. CDR3 DNA sequence: TGTGCCAGCAGTGAGTGGAAACAGCATAATTCACCCCTCCACTTT.

This chain joins TRBV27 and TRBJ2-2; D possibly matches TRBD1 or TRBD2 (6 bases each). This CDR3 comprises 14 residues. V was pared by 7 bases and J by 3 bases, with 12 bases between. Germline V lookup: CDR1 MNHEY, CDR2 SMNVEV (reference sequence). The CDR3 region is CASKEGEYTGELFF. The CDR3 coding sequence is TGTGCCAGCAAGGAGGGGGAATACACCGGGGAGCTGTTTTTT.

The chain recombines TRBV13 with TRBJ2-1, with 8 bases fitting TRBD2. V shed 3 bases, J shed 4 bases, and the junction held 11 bases outside the gene matches. CDR3 size: 17 residues. Germline CDR1 and CDR2: PRHDT and FYEKMQ (reference sequence). In DNA, the CDR3 is TGTGCCAGCAGCTTCGGGACTACGGGAGGGGCTTACAATGAGCAGTTCTTC. Its protein product is CASSFGTTGGAYNEQFF. The entire variable domain, with the rest obtained from reference TRBV13 and TRBJ2-1, is as follows: AAGVIQSPRHLIKEKRETATLKCYPIPRHDTVYWYQQGPGQDPQFLISFYEKMQSDKGSIPDRFSAQQFSDYHSELNMSSLELGDSALYFCASSFGTTGGAYNEQFFGPGTRLTVL.

This chain uses TRBV28 with TRBJ1-5, with D uncertain. The length of the CDR3 is 16 residues. Trimming took 0 bases from V and 0 from J, leaving 9 bases between them. Looked up from germline, CDR1 is MDHEN and CDR2 is SYDVKM. The CDR3 region is CASSLWTVYSNQPQHF. The CDR3 coding sequence is TGTGCCAGCAGTTTATGGACGGTTTATAGCAATCAGCCCCAGCATTTT.

The chain has TRBV6-1 and TRBJ2-7, with 7 positions matching TRBD1. V trimming: 4 bases; J trimming: 0 bases; junction bases outside the gene matches: 6. This CDR3 contains 15 residues. From germline, CDR1 is MNHNS and CDR2 SASEGT. This CDR3 reads CASSVSGTVSYEQYF. Here the CDR3 DNA reads TGTGCCAGCAGTGTTTCCGGGACAGTCTCCTACGAGCAGTACTTC.

This clone was found once. The genes are TRBV7-9 and TRBJ2-7; D perhaps matches TRBD1 (7 bases). Germline values: CDR1 SEHNR, CDR2 FQNEAQ (reference sequence). V was cut by 5 bases and J by 7 bases, with 15 bases left in between. The CDR3 length is 13 residues. The CDR3 loop is CASSPGGNWEQYF. DNA for the CDR3: TGTGCCAGCAGCCCAGGGGGGAATTGGGAGCAGTACTTC.